What follows are 8 T cell receptor beta chains derived from one specimen sequenced in a study of response to subunit inactivated influenza vaccine. Each CDR3 protein is one row after TCRdb ran MiXCR on the RT-PCR reads. The sample lists hundreds of thousands of distinct CDR3 sequences, less than 10% seen once, with about an eighth in the top ten. This material consisted of PBMCs from blood, taken less than 30 months after vaccination. Source of these receptors: a man between 45 and 75 years old who received an inactivated influenza vaccine.

The chain joins TRBV6-1 to TRBJ1-4, with D unresolved. CDR1 is MNHNS, CDR2 SASEGT, per germline. The CDR3 is 13 residues long. Trimming cost V 9 bases and J 8 bases, with 16 bases left between them. The CDR3 spells CASSTRVREKLFF. The CDR3 bases are TGTGCCAGTTCTACGCGGGTGCGGGAAAAACTGTTTTTT.

This chain uses TRBV20-1 with TRBJ2-7; 12 bases are a match to TRBD1. The CDR3 loop spans 15 amino acids. From germline, CDR1 is DFQATT and CDR2 SNEGSKA (reference sequence). V lost 5 bases to trimming and J lost 5 bases; unmatched junction nucleotides: 10. The CDR3 region has the DNA TGCAGTGCTCTGACCGGGACAGGGGGCCACCACGAGCAGTACTTC. It codes for CSALTGTGGHHEQYF.

This clonotype was recorded at least ten times. In DNA, the CDR3 is TGTGCCAGCAGTGCCCAGGGGGCAGGAACCGGGGAGCTGTTTTTT. Translation gives CASSAQGAGTGELFF. This rearrangement joins TRBV2 to TRBJ2-2; 8 bases agree with TRBD1. V shed 4 bases and J 5 bases; nucleotides not matched to a gene: 6. Per germline, CDR1 SNHLY and CDR2 FYNNEI. The CDR3 totals 15 residues.

This clonotype was counted a few times. This chain joins TRBV24-1 and TRBJ2-2; D possibly corresponds to TRBD1 (7 bases). Germline CDR1 and CDR2: KGHDR and SFDVKD. The CDR3 runs to 13 residues. V was shortened by 9 bases and J by 4 bases, with 11 bases between the two germline ends. The CDR3 DNA reads TGTGCCACCCAGGGGGGCTTCACCGGGGAGCTGTTTTTT. Its protein product is CATQGGFTGELFF.

This clonotype has only a few counts. The DNA for the CDR3 is TGTGCCAGCAGTTTAAGTACCCAGGCCAACGAGCAGTACTTC. Protein: CASSLSTQANEQYF. The chain recombines TRBV12-3 or TRBV12-4 with TRBJ2-7; D unresolved. The germline V and J ends were trimmed by 2 bases and 5 bases, with 13 bases remaining between them. The CDR3 length is 14 residues.

This clonotype was seen more than once but under ten times. The chain combines TRBV3-1 with TRBJ1-1; D is undetermined. Trimming shortened V by 4 bases and J by 4 bases, and 10 bases separated the two germline ends. This CDR3 spans 13 amino acids. Germline V gives CDR1 LGHDT, CDR2 YNNKEL (reference sequence). The CDR3, as DNA: TGTGCCAGCAGCCGAGACCCCAGCACTGAAGCTTTCTTT. Amino acid sequence: CASSRDPSTEAFF.

Many counts were recorded for this clonotype. The chain links TRBV7-9 to TRBJ2-5, with 12 bases that match TRBD1. J gave up 7 bases and V 8 bases, and 8 bases lay outside the gene matches. Germline V CDR1 and CDR2: SEHNR, FQNEAQ (reference sequence). The CDR3 totals 14 residues. The CDR3 sequence is CASDPGQGAVTQYF. The CDR3, as DNA: TGTGCCAGCGACCCGGGACAGGGGGCTGTGACCCAGTACTTC.

In this sample, this clonotype turned up a few times. The chain has TRBV7-8 and TRBJ1-2; a possible D gene is TRBD1 (5 bases). CDR3 size: 15 residues. The germline V and J ends were trimmed by 2 bases and 6 bases, with 16 bases remaining between them. CDR1 SGHVS and CDR2 FQNEAQ come from the germline V gene. The CDR3 bases are TGTGCCAGCAGCTTAAATCGCAGGGTTGGCGATGGCTACACCTTC. Translating gives CASSLNRRVGDGYTF.